This T cell receptor (beta chain) is from a study of T-cell memory formation after mild COVID-19. In its sample, this clonotype was seen a few times. CDR1 is MNHEY, CDR2 SVGEGT, per germline. Trimming removed 4 bases from V and 10 bases from J, with 14 bases in between. CDR3 length: 13 residues. TCRdb fed the 5' RACE reads into MiXCR, producing one record per CDR3 protein. The sample has fewer than 550,000 distinct CDR3 sequences, roughly 20% seen once. This chain connects TRBV6-2 or TRBV6-3 to TRBJ2-1; D unresolved. This TCR came from an adult woman who had mild COVID-19 (a few samples of this study predate the infection). Cell type and time point are not known. Sequencing used PBMCs or a T cell subset sorted from them (not recorded which). The CDR3 nucleotides read TGTGCCAGCAGTTTGGGTCGGATCAGGGAGCAGTTCTTC. Residues: CASSLGRIREQFF.